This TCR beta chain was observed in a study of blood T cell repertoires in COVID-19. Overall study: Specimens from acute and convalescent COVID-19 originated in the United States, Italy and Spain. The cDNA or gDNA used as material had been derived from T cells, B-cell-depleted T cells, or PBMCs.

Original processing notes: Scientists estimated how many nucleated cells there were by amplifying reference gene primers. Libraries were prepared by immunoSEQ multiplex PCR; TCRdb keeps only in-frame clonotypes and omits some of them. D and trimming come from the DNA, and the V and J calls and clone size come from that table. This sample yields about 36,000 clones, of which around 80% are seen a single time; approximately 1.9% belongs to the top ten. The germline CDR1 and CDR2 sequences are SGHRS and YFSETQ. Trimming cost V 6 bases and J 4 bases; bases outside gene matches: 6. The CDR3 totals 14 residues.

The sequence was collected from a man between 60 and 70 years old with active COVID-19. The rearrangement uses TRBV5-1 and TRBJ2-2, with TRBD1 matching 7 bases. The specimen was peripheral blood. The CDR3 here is CASTTGTVTGELFF. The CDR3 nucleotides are TGCGCCAGCACCACCGGGACAGTCACCGGGGAGCTGTTTTTT.